The TCR beta chain described here comes from a study of spatial heterogeneity in lung cancer. Study details: Beta-chain sequences were consistently detected more often than alpha-chain sequences. Whole-study results and caveats: Expanded intratumoral alpha and beta TCR counts tracked tumor mutation counts.

Regarding time point: sample taken at primary tumor resection. Sequencing of whole RNA from tumor, nontumor lung or frozen PBMC involved no sorting. Germline lookup yields CDR1 SNHLY and CDR2 FYNNEI. The CDR3 loop spans 13 amino acids. The V end lost 10 bases, the J end lost 0 bases, and 12 bases lay between the germline ends. MiXCR, run by TCRdb on the 5' RACE reads, gives a single entry per CDR3 protein. The data contain approximately 9,600 distinct CDR3 sequences, around 5.1% of them singletons. In its sample, this clonotype was seen many times. Its target is unknown. This chain joins TRBV2 and TRBJ1-1; D is perhaps TRBD1 (6 bases). The sample here was lung tumor tissue, taken at surgery. The source is a female donor with early-stage non-small cell lung cancer. CDR3 coding DNA: TGTGCCATACTTTACAGGGTGAACACTGAAGCTTTCTTT. Translating gives CAILYRVNTEAFF.